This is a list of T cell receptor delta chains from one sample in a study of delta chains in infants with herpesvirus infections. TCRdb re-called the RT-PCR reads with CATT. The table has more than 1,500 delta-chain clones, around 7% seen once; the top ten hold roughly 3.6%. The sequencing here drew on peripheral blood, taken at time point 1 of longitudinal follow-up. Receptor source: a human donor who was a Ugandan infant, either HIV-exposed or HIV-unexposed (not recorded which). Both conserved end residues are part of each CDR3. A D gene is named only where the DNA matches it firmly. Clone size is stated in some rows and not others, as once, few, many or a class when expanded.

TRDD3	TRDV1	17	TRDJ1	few	CALGGEFPVWGMHKLIF	TGTGCTCTTGGGGGAGAATTCCCAGTCTGGGGGATGCATAAACTCATCTTT
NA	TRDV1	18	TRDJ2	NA	CALGAWGWGETLTAQLFF	TGTGCTCTTGGGGCATGGGGCTGGGGAGAGACTTTGACAGCACAACTCTTCTTT
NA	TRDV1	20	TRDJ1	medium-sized	CALGEAASYIYWGPTDKLIF	TGTGCTCTTGGGGAGGCCGCTTCCTACATTTACTGGGGGCCCACCGATAAACTCATCTTT
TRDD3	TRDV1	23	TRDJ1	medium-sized	CALGETGSVYWGIRRWCTDKLIF	TGTGCTCTTGGGGAAACCGGTTCGGTGTACTGGGGGATACGGAGGTGGTGCACCGATAAACTCATCTTT
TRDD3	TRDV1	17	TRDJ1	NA	CALGEQGARDTRGKLIF	TGTGCTCTTGGGGAACAGGGGGCGAGGGATACGCGAGGAAAACTCATCTTT
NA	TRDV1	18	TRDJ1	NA	CALGELEGLRPYTDKLIF	TGTGCTCTTGGGGAGTTAGAGGGGCTCCGGCCGTACACCGATAAACTCATCTTT
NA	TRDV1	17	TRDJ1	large	CALGDIFLKGMGDKLIF	TGTGCTCTTGGGGACATTTTCCTGAAAGGGATGGGGGATAAACTCATCTTT
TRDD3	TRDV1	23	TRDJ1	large	CALGERERAFTGGYSWGTDKLIF	TGTGCTCTTGGGGAACGAGAACGGGCTTTTACTGGGGGATACTCTTGGGGGACCGATAAACTCATCTTT
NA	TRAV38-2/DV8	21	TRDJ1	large	CAYRSPPHEYTYPPYTDKLIF	TGTGCTTATAGGAGCCCCCCCCACGAATATACGTACCCCCCGTACACCGATAAACTCATCTTT
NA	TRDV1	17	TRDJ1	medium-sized	CALGEPRPTGDTDKLIF	TGTGCTCTTGGGGAACCTAGACCCACTGGAGACACCGATAAACTCATCTTT
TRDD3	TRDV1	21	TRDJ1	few	CALGEPRPSCTGGLYTDKLIF	TGTGCTCTTGGGGAACCCCGGCCTTCGTGCACTGGGGGACTGTACACCGATAAACTCATCTTT
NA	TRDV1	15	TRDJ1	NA	CALGELSRTICKLIF	TGTGCTCTTGGGGAACTTTCCCGTACGATATGTAAACTCATCTTT
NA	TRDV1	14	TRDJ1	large	CALGGNPYTDKLIF	TGTGCTCTTGGAGGTAATCCGTATACCGATAAACTCATCTTT
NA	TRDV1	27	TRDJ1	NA	CALGGFLPGTTAQPRILGGSYTDKLIF	TGTGCTCTTGGGGGATTCCTACCGGGAACTACTGCCCAACCAAGAATACTGGGGGGCTCGTACACCGATAAACTCATCTTT
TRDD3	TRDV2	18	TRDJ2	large	CACDTVGVLGDLTAQLFF	TGTGCCTGTGACACCGTCGGAGTACTGGGGGATTTGACAGCACAACTCTTCTTT
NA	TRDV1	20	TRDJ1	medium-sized	CALGELLTSWGLGFTDKLIF	TGTGCTCTTGGGGAACTTTTGACGAGCTGGGGACTCGGGTTTACCGATAAACTCATCTTT
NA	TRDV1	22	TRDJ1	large	CALGVPSYPASYWGSPGDKLIF	TGTGCTCTTGGGGTGCCTTCCTACCCAGCCTCGTACTGGGGGTCCCCAGGGGATAAACTCATCTTT
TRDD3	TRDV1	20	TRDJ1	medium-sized	CALGELMVRSWGNPTDKLIF	TGTGCTCTTGGGGAACTTATGGTTAGGAGCTGGGGGAATCCGACCGATAAACTCATCTTT
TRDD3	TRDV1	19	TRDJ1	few	CALGELAPYVGGYTDKLIF	TGTGCTCTTGGGGAACTAGCCCCCTACGTGGGGGGATACACCGATAAACTCATCTTT
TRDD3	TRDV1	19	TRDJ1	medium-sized	CALGELKSVRGMLTDKLIF	TGTGCTCTTGGGGAACTAAAGTCGGTAAGGGGGATGCTGACCGATAAACTCATCTTT
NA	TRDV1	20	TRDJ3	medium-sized	CALGAAPLRGGSWDTRQMFF	TGTGCTCTTGGGGCCGCCCCTCTGCGTGGGGGCTCCTGGGACACCCGACAGATGTTTTTC
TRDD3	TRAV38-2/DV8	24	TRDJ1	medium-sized	CAYRSVYFLRLGDTCRGYTDKLIF	TGTGCTTATAGGAGCGTTTATTTCCTACGCCTGGGGGATACGTGTCGGGGGTACACCGATAAACTCATCTTT
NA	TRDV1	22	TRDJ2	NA	CALGEPPFLSRGIFFLTAQLFF	TGTGCTCTTGGGGAACCCCCCTTCCTAAGCCGGGGGATTTTTTTTTTGACAGCACAACTCTTCTTT
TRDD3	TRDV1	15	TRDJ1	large	CALGELGLGGSKLIF	TGTGCTCTTGGGGAACTAGGGCTGGGGGGCTCTAAACTCATCTTT
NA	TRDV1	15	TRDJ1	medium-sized	CALGAPPFATDKLIF	TGTGCTCTTGGGGCTCCCCCCTTTGCTACCGATAAACTCATCTTT
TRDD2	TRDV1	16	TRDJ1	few	CALGPFLRCPYHKLIF	TGTGCTCTTGGGCCTTTCCTACGGTGTCCTTACCACAAACTCATCTTT
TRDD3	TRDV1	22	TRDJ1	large	CALGELTHSCGGYACGTDKLIF	TGTGCTCTTGGGGAACTAACCCATTCCTGCGGGGGATACGCATGTGGCACCGATAAACTCATCTTT
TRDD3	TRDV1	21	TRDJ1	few	CALGEFPLPLLGDRSDDKLIF	TGTGCTCTTGGGGAATTTCCACTACCCTTACTGGGGGATAGGAGCGACGATAAACTCATCTTT
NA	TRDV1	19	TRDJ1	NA	CALEKKAFLRGMNTDKLIF	TGTGCTCTCGAAAAGAAGGCCTTCCTGCGGGGGATGAACACCGATAAACTCATCTTT
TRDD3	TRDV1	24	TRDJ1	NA	CALGDQTRGFRVAWGTSLSNKLIF	TGTGCTCTTGGGGATCAGACGAGGGGTTTTAGGGTCGCCTGGGGGACTTCCCTTTCAAATAAACTCATCTTT
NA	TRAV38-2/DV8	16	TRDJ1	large	CAYRSYISALTDKLIF	TGTGCTTATAGGAGTTACATTTCTGCACTCACCGATAAACTCATCTTT
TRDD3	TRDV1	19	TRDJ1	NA	CALGEPSYPGIRGTDKLIF	TGTGCTCTTGGGGAACCTAGTTACCCCGGGATACGCGGCACCGATAAACTCATCTTT
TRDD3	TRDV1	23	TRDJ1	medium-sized	CALGEPKLRSLVLGAQYTDKLIF	TGTGCTCTTGGGGAACCCAAATTACGTTCCCTTGTACTGGGGGCTCAGTACACCGATAAACTCATCTTT
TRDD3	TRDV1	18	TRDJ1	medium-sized	CALGELGGGDTHTDKLIF	TGTGCTCTTGGGGAACTAGGGGGAGGGGATACCCACACCGATAAACTCATCTTT
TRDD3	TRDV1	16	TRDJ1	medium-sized	CALGTWGIRGTDKLIF	TGTGCTCTTGGAACGTGGGGGATACGGGGCACCGATAAACTCATCTTT
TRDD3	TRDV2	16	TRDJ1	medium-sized	CACDTVGDTATDKLIF	TGTGCCTGTGACACCGTGGGGGATACGGCCACCGATAAACTCATCTTT
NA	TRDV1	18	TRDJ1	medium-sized	CALGVLPPAGTYTDKLIF	TGTGCTCTTGGGGTCCTACCCCCCGCTGGAACCTACACCGATAAACTCATCTTT
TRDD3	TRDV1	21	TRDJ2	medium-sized	CALGETPEEGYARTLTAQLFF	TGTGCTCTTGGGGAAACCCCCGAGGAGGGATACGCGCGGACTTTGACAGCACAACTCTTCTTT
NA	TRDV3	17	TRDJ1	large	CAFIPSGAYSKPDKLIF	TGTGCCTTTATCCCATCCGGGGCCTACTCCAAGCCCGATAAACTCATCTTT
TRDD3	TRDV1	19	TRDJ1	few	CALGASTGGYVEYTDKLIF	TGTGCTCTTGGGGCATCGACTGGGGGATACGTGGAGTACACCGATAAACTCATCTTT
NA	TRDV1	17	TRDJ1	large	CALGLKWRGNYTDKLIF	TGTGCTCTTGGGCTCAAGTGGAGGGGGAACTATACCGATAAACTCATCTTT
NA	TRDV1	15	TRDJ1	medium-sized	CALGDATTLTDKLIF	TGTGCTCTTGGGGATGCTACTACTTTAACCGATAAACTCATCTTT
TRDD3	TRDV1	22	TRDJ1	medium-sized	CALGELAYVFGGYLRSTDKLIF	TGTGCTCTTGGGGAACTTGCCTACGTATTCGGGGGATATCTCAGGTCGACCGATAAACTCATCTTT
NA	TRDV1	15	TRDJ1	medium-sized	CALGELRGYTDKLIF	TGTGCTCTTGGGGAACTACGAGGCTACACCGATAAACTCATCTTT
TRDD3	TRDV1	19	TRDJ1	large	CALGCSYLVLGDTRLKLIF	TGTGCTCTTGGGTGCTCCTACCTCGTACTGGGGGATACGCGCCTGAAGCTCATCTTT
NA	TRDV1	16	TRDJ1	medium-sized	CALGAPTRLQIDKLIF	TGTGCTCTTGGGGCCCCTACCCGATTACAAATCGATAAACTCATCTTT
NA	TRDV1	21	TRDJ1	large	CALGESYHTGRILGRSDKLIF	TGTGCTCTTGGGGAATCCTATCATACGGGGAGGATACTAGGTAGGTCCGATAAACTCATCTTT
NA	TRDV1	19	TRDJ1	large	CALGELRRPFPPYTDKLIF	TGTGCTCTTGGGGAACTGAGACGTCCCTTTCCTCCGTACACCGATAAACTCATCTTT
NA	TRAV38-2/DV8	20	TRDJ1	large	CAYRGRSSGAILSKTDKLIF	TGTGCTTATAGGGGGCGGTCATCAGGGGCGATACTAAGTAAAACCGATAAACTCATCTTT
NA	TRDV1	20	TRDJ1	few	CALGECVGLGIMWSADKLIF	TGTGCTCTTGGGGAGTGCGTCGGGCTGGGGATCATGTGGTCCGCCGATAAACTCATCTTT
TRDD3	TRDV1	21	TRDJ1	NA	CALGKTPLRPGGYAATDKLIF	TGTGCTCTTGGGAAAACCCCCTTGAGACCTGGGGGATACGCGGCCACCGATAAACTCATCTTT
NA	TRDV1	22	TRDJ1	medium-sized	CALGELRAVWGAGGRRTDKLIF	NA
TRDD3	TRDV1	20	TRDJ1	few	CALGEDPGRDTRQYTDKLIF	TGTGCTCTTGGGGAAGATCCGGGGAGGGATACGCGTCAGTACACCGATAAACTCATCTTT